This TCR beta chain was found in a study of blood T cell repertoires in COVID-19. Overall study: PBMCs, B-cell-depleted T cells, or T cells were the source of the cDNA or gDNA that made up the material.

Original methodology: Reference gene primer amplification gave nucleated cell count estimates. Using immunoSEQ multiplex PCR, the repertoire was profiled, and TCRdb retains in-frame clones only, with some absent. V and J calls and clone size are those listed in that table; D and trimming were worked out from the DNA. This repertoire shows about 310,000 clones, over 75% found once; its top ten account for 1%. This clonotype was sampled from a man over 45 with active or convalescent COVID-19. Sequencing was performed on peripheral blood.

In nucleotides, the CDR3 is TGTGCCAGCAGTTCTCGGGACATTTACTACGAGCAGTACTTC. This codes for CASSSRDIYYEQYF. The chain has TRBV28 and TRBJ2-7; a possible D gene is TRBD1 (6 bases). The CDR3 runs 14 residues. Germline CDR1 reads MDHEN; CDR2 reads SYDVKM. V was shortened by 4 bases and J by 3 bases, with 13 bases between the two germline ends.